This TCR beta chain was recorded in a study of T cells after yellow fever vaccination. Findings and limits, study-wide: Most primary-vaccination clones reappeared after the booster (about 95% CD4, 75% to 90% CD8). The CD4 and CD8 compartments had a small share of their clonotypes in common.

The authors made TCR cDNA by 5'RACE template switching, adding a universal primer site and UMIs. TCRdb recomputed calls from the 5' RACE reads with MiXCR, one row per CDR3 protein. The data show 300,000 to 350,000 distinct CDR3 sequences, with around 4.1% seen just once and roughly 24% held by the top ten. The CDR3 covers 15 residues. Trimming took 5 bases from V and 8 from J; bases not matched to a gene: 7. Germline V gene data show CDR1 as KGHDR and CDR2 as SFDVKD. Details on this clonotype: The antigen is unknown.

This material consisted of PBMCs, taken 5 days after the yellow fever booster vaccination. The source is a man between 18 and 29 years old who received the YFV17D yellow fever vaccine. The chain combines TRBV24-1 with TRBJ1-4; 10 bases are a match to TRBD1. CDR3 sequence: CATSAVDRGVEKLFF. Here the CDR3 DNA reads TGTGCCACCAGTGCCGTGGACAGGGGGGTCGAAAAACTGTTTTTT.